This T cell receptor beta chain emerged from a study of early T cells in non-severe SARS-CoV-2 infection. V was trimmed by 6 bases and J by 4 bases, leaving 13 bases between them. The CDR3 has 13 amino acids. The germline gives CDR1 DFQATT, CDR2 SNEGSKA (reference sequence). This clonotype occurred a few times. The antigen remains undetermined. Study-wide results and caveats: Matching against VDJdb likely underestimated virus-specific expansions, favoring anti-spike CD8.

TCRdb called the 5' RACE reads again in MiXCR, with one record for every CDR3 protein. This sample has about 76,000 distinct CDR3 sequences; about 11% occur once, and the top ten carry over 3.5%. This clonotype originated in an adult who was a healthcare worker with PCR-confirmed SARS-CoV-2 infection or an uninfected control (not recorded which). The chain has TRBV20-1 and TRBJ2-1; D uncertain. The sequenced sample consisted of whole blood. CDR3 DNA sequence: TGCAGTGCCCAGACCCATCTTTACAATGAGCAGTTCTTC. Its protein product is CSAQTHLYNEQFF.